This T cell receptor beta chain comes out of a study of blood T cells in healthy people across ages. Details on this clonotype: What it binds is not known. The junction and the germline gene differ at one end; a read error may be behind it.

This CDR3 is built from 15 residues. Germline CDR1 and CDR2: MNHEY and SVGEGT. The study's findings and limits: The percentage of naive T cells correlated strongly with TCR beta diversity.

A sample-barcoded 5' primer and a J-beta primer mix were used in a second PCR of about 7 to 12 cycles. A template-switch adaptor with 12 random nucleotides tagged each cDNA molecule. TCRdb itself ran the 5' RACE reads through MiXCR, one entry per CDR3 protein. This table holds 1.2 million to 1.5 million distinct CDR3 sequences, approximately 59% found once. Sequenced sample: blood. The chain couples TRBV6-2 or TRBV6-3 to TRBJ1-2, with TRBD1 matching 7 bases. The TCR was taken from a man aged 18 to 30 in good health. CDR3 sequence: CAGRGAGASNYGYTF. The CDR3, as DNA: TGTGCCGGCAGGGGGGCAGGAGCTTCTAACTATGGCTACACCTTC.